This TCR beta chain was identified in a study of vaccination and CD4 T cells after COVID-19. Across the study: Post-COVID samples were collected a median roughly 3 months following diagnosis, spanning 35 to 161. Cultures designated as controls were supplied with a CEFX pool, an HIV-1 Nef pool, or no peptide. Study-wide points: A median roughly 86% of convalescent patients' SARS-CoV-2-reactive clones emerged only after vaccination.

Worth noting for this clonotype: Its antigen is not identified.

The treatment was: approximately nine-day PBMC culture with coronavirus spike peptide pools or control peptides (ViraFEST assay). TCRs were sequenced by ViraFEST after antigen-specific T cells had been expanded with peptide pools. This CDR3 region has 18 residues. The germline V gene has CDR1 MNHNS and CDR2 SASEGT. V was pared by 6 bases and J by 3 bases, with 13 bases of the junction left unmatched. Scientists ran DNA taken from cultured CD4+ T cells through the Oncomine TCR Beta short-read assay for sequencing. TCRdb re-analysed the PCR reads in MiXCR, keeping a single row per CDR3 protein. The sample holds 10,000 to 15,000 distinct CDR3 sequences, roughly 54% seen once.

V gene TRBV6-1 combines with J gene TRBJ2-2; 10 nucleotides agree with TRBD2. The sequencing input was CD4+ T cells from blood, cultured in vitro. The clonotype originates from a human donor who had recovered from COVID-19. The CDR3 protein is CASSPLLSGRADTGELFF. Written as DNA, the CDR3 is TGTGCCAGCAGCCCATTACTCAGCGGGAGGGCCGACACCGGGGAGCTGTTTTTT.